This T cell receptor beta chain was obtained from a study of OX40 agonist ivuxolimab in advanced cancers. Trimming took 5 bases from V and 0 from J; bases not matched to a gene: 4. The CDR3 has 15 amino acids. Germline CDR1 and CDR2: SNHLY and FYNNEI. TCRdb's copy holds only in-frame clones and misses some; the assay was immunoSEQ multiplex PCR. The sample lists more than 85,000 clones, 90% occurring once. Overall study findings and caveats: Some of the lowest clonal expansion was seen in partial responders at 0.1-3.0 mg/kg.

Comment on this clone: Its antigen is unknown.

The TCR comes from an adult with an advanced solid tumor such as melanoma, head and neck, liver or kidney cancer. Sequenced here: CD4+ or CD8+ T cells sorted from blood, sampled in a trial of the OX40 agonist ivuxolimab. The chain combines TRBV2 with TRBJ2-3; 8 bases map to TRBD2. CDR3 region: CASSSGLASTDTQYF. CDR3 nucleotides: TGTGCCAGCAGTTCTGGACTAGCCAGCACAGATACGCAGTATTTT.